This T cell receptor beta chain was documented in a study of follicular helper T cells after annual influenza vaccination. Study context: Days 0, 7 and 28 post-vaccination were the blood draw times.

Study conclusions and caveats: Yearly vaccinations repeatedly recalled conserved clonotypes in ICOS+CD38+ cTfh. Change in circulating plasmablasts correlated with ICOS+CD38+ cTfh clonality change.

Time point here: 2015-2016 season, pre-vaccination. Sorted cTfh were non-naive CD4+CXCR5+PD-1+, either ICOS+CD38+ or ICOS-CD38-. CDR1 is LNHDA and CDR2 is SQIVND in the germline V gene (reference sequence). V lost 5 bases, J lost 0 bases, and 17 bases lay in between. This CDR3 is 17 amino acids long. The table came from immunoSEQ multiplex PCR; TCRdb's copy has only in-frame clones and leaves some out. The sample carries a few thousand clones, roughly four fifths recorded once. As concerns this clone: Its antigen is not identified.

The V call is TRBV19, the J call TRBJ2-4; D remains unclear. Specimen: CXCR5+ CD38- circulating T follicular helper cells from blood, collected on the day of influenza vaccination. The subset is: circulating Tfh, non-naive CD4+CXCR5+PD-1+ (ICOS+CD38+ or ICOS-CD38-). The receptor was isolated from an adult who received the influenza vaccine. This CDR3 reads CASSASLGPLAKNIQYF. DNA for the CDR3: TGTGCCAGTAGTGCCTCCCTAGGTCCTTTAGCCAAAAACATTCAGTACTTC.